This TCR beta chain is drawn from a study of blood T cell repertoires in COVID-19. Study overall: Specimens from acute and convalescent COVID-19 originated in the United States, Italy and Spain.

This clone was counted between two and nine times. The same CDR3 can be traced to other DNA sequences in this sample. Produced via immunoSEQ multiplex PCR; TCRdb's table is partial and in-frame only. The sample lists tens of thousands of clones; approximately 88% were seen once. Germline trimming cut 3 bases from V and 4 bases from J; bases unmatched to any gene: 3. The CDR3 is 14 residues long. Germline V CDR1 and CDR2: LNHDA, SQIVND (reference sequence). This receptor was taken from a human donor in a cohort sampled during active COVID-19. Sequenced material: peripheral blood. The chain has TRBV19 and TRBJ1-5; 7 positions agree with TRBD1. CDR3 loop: CASSIDRVNQPQHF. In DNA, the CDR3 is TGTGCCAGTAGTATCGACAGGGTGAATCAGCCCCAGCATTTT.